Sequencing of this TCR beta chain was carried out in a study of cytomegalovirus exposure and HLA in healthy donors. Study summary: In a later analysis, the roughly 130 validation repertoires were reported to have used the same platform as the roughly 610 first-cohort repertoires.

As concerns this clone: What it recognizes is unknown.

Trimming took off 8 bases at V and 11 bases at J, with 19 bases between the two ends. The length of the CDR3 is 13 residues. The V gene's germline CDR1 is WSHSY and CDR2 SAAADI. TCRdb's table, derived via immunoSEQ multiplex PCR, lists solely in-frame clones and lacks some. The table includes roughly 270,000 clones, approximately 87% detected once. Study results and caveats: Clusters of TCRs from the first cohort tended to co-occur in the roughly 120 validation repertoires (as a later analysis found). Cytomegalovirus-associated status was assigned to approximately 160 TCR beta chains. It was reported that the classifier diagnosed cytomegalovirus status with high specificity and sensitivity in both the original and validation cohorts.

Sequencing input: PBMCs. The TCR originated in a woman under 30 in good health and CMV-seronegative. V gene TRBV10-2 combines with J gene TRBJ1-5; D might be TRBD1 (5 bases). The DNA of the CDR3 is TGCGCCAGCGGCGGGGGTGCGGATCGGGCCCAGCATTTT. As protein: CASGGGADRAQHF.